This T cell receptor (beta chain) was sequenced in a study of blood T cell repertoires in COVID-19. This CDR3 has 12 amino acids. Trimming shortened V by 5 bases and J by 8 bases, and 12 bases separated the two germline ends. Germline CDR1 reads MNHEY; CDR2 reads SVGAGI. Study processing details: Estimation of nucleated cell counts relied on the amplification of reference gene primers. The repertoire was sequenced with immunoSEQ multiplex PCR; TCRdb's copy has only in-frame clones and lacks some. Clone size and the V and J calls come from that table; the DNA yielded D and trimming. The sample carries about 200,000 clones, 92% recorded once.

This chain joins TRBV6-5 and TRBJ1-1; D not certain. This receptor was taken from a man aged 60 to 69 with COVID-19, enrolled during active disease. Sequences were obtained from peripheral blood. Here the CDR3 reads CASSTGGSEAFF. The CDR3 region has the DNA TGTGCCAGCAGTACGGGTGGATCAGAAGCTTTCTTT.